This T cell receptor beta chain emerged from a study of T cell repertoires in cytomegalovirus infection. Study details: TCR beta signatures that were public indicated CMV infection and matching HLA type. General observations from the study: HLA-C-restricted CMV clonotypes gave the most frequent clonotype in two of eight donors. Cumulative public TCR beta family frequency identified CMV carriers with the relevant HLA.

Germline loops: CDR1 SQVTM, CDR2 ANQGSEA. Trimming took 7 bases from V and 2 from J, leaving 8 bases between them. The CDR3 is 11 residues long. Concerning this clonotype: Its antigen remains unknown.

TCRdb independently ran MiXCR on the reads; one entry per CDR3 protein. The table records 450,000 to 600,000 distinct CDR3 sequences, about 44% of them present only once. The sequence came from a human donor in good health (CMV status not recorded). Some clones in this sample may be carry-over from other donors' samples. V and J are TRBV29-1 and TRBJ2-5; D is perhaps TRBD2 (6 bases). Sequenced here: cultured PBMCs, sampled from culture after CMV antigen stimulation. CDR3 sequence reads: CSGEEQETQYF. Here the CDR3 DNA reads TGCAGCGGGGAGGAGCAAGAGACCCAGTACTTC.